This record concerns one T cell receptor beta chain sequence. The data originate from a study of blood T cell repertoires in COVID-19. Study at large: Acute and convalescent COVID-19 samples came from the United States, Italy and Spain. PBMCs, B-cell-depleted T cells, or T cells were the source of the cDNA or gDNA that made up the material.

This table comes from immunoSEQ multiplex PCR, and its TCRdb copy is limited to in-frame clones, with some not included. The data contain about 39,000 clones, around 85% of them seen just once; the ten biggest clones take up about 4.8%. This CDR3 spans 15 amino acids. The ends lost 0 bases at V and 5 bases at J; junction bases unmatched: 6. CDR1 is MGHRA, CDR2 YSYEKL, per germline. Sequenced input: peripheral blood. The clonotype originates from a man aged 35-49 years with active COVID-19. The genes are TRBV4-1 and TRBJ2-5; TRBD2 aligns across 7 bases. The CDR3, as DNA: TGCGCCAGCAGCCAAGAAGGACTAGGGGACGAGACCCAGTACTTC. It encodes CASSQEGLGDETQYF.